The 5 T cell receptor beta chains reported below all come from one sample, sequenced in a study of shared clonotypes between healthy human individuals. Generated by immunoSEQ multiplex PCR, the TCRdb table keeps only in-frame clones and is missing some. The sample lists around 300,000 clones; more than 75% were seen once. Specimen: memory CD8+ T cells sorted from blood. Subset denoted: CD45RO+ cells pooled with CCR7-negative TemRA cells. The receptors come from a man aged 18 to 29 in good health.

The J gene is TRBJ2-1, the V gene TRBV7-9; D not certain. Between the trimmed V and J ends, which lost 4 bases and 10 bases, there was a span of 14 bases. The CDR3 contains 13 residues. The germline V gene encodes CDR1 SEHNR and CDR2 FQNEAQ (reference sequence). CDR3 DNA: TGTGCCAGCAGCTCGGACCGGGCCGGGGAGCAGTTCTTC. This sequence encodes CASSSDRAGEQFF.

The rearrangement joins TRBV6-5 to TRBJ2-1; 7 bases map to TRBD1. V shed 4 bases, J shed 4 bases, and the junction held 1 base outside the gene matches. The CDR3 is made up of 13 amino acids. In germline, CDR1 is MNHEY, CDR2 SVGAGI. The CDR3 spells CASSLQGYNEQFF. DNA for the CDR3: TGTGCCAGCAGTTTACAGGGGTACAATGAGCAGTTCTTC.

The rearrangement links TRBV28 to TRBJ2-7, with D perhaps TRBD2 (5 bases). This CDR3 comprises 13 residues. Germline V gives CDR1 MDHEN, CDR2 SYDVKM. Trimming cost V 3 bases and J 2 bases, with 8 bases left between them. CDR3 region: CASSLEEPYEQYF. The CDR3 region has the DNA TGTGCCAGCAGTTTGGAGGAGCCCTACGAGCAGTACTTC. Full variable domain (remainder filled in from reference TRBV28 and TRBJ2-7): DVKVTQSSRYLVKRTGEKVFLECVQDMDHENMFWYRQDPGLGLRLIYFSYDVKMKEKGDIPEGYSVSREKKERFSLILESASTNQTSMYLCASSLEEPYEQYFGPGTRLTVT.

This clone was observed a handful of times. Other DNA sequences in this specimen translate into the identical CDR3. The chain couples TRBV7-9 to TRBJ1-2; D remains ambiguous. V gave up 1 base and J gave up 2 bases, with 5 bases separating them. Germline-derived CDR1 and CDR2 are SEHNR and FQNEAQ (reference sequence). The CDR3 has 13 amino acids. CDR3 sequence: CASSLEGNYGYTF. The CDR3 DNA is TGTGCCAGCAGCTTAGAGGGAAACTATGGCTACACCTTC.

The chain couples TRBV28 to TRBJ1-6; D possibly corresponds to TRBD1 (6 bases). Germline V lookup: CDR1 MDHEN, CDR2 SYDVKM. V shed 0 bases and J shed 7 bases, with 13 bases lying between them. This CDR3 spans 16 amino acids. CDR3 residues: CASSLWDTGHNSPLHF. In DNA, the CDR3 is TGTGCCAGCAGTTTATGGGACACAGGGCACAATTCACCCCTCCACTTT.